The clone carrying this T cell receptor beta chain was seen repeatedly, ten times or more. Its target is unknown. MiXCR, applied by TCRdb to the 5' RACE reads, yields one record per CDR3 protein. The sample consists of under 40,000 distinct CDR3 sequences, 6% to 8.5% of them appearing once. Healthy controls were blood bank volunteers in Maryland, USA. The data originate from a study of neurological immune-mediated disorders. Study-wide results and limits: Falling below healthy controls, multiple sclerosis showed the least TCR clonal expansion, while HTLV-1-associated myelopathy showed the most.

This receptor was obtained from a woman aged 40 to 50 in good health. The sample consisted of PBMCs.

CDR3 DNA: TGCAGTGCTCGGGCAGGGACTAGCAGGTATTTT. It codes for CSARAGTSRYF. The chain joins TRBV20-1 to TRBJ2-3; TRBD2 matches at 9 bases. The germline V gene encodes CDR1 DFQATT and CDR2 SNEGSKA (reference sequence). There are 11 residues in the CDR3. V was pared by 5 bases and J by 14 bases, with 8 bases of the junction left unmatched.